The rows below give T cell receptor beta chains drawn from one sample of a study of T cell responses to AZD1222 COVID-19 vaccine. Measured with immunoSEQ multiplex PCR; TCRdb has only the in-frame clones, and not every one. The table has about 200,000 clones, approximately 90% seen once; the top ten hold around 3.7%. Sample: peripheral blood, taken 28 days after the second AZD1222 dose. The receptors originated from an adult who received the AZD1222 COVID-19 vaccine. CDR3s leave out the opening cysteine and the closing phenylalanine or tryptophan. Each record gives: CDR3 length, J gene, V gene, D gene, CDR3 protein. A D gene is named only where the DNA matches it firmly.

length: 12
J: TRBJ1-1
V: TRBV11-2
D: TRBD1
CDR3: ASSFRGLNTEAF

length: 15
J: TRBJ2-5
V: TRBV28
D: TRBD1
CDR3: ASSPRPTGEVKETQY

length: 14
J: TRBJ2-1
V: TRBV11-2
D: TRBD2
CDR3: ASSSRGGGTYNEQF

length: 13
J: TRBJ1-1
V: TRBV14
D: TRBD1
CDR3: ASSNHADRVDEAF

length: 11
J: TRBJ2-7
V: TRBV28
D: TRBD2
CDR3: ASSYGTMYEQY

length: 11
J: TRBJ1-2
V: TRBV29-1
D: NA
CDR3: SVEVTANYGYT

length: 13
J: TRBJ2-3
V: TRBV5-1
D: TRBD1
CDR3: ASSLQTGGGDTQY

length: 14
J: TRBJ2-2
V: TRBV10-1
D: NA
CDR3: ASSEPLDGHTGELF

length: 13
J: TRBJ1-1
V: TRBV13
D: NA
CDR3: ASSLRQAVYTEAF

length: 12
J: TRBJ1-1
V: TRBV7-8
D: NA
CDR3: ASSQDSTGAEAF

length: 12
J: TRBJ1-4
V: TRBV19
D: NA
CDR3: ASYSGEGNEKLF

length: 12
J: TRBJ1-4
V: TRBV7-9
D: NA
CDR3: ASSRTGINEKLF

length: 11
J: TRBJ1-2
V: TRBV18
D: NA
CDR3: ASSPETSYGYT

length: 13
J: TRBJ2-1
V: TRBV24-1
D: TRBD2
CDR3: ATPRRSGDYNEQF

length: 15
J: TRBJ2-7
V: TRBV7-6
D: TRBD2
CDR3: ASSLGPMTSAGSEQY

length: 13
J: TRBJ1-3
V: TRBV6-1
D: NA
CDR3: ASSEWPHGGNTIY

length: 14
J: TRBJ2-3
V: TRBV4-2
D: NA
CDR3: ASSQGEGDLSDTQY

length: 12
J: TRBJ2-7
V: TRBV24-1
D: NA
CDR3: ATSDAGLSYEQY